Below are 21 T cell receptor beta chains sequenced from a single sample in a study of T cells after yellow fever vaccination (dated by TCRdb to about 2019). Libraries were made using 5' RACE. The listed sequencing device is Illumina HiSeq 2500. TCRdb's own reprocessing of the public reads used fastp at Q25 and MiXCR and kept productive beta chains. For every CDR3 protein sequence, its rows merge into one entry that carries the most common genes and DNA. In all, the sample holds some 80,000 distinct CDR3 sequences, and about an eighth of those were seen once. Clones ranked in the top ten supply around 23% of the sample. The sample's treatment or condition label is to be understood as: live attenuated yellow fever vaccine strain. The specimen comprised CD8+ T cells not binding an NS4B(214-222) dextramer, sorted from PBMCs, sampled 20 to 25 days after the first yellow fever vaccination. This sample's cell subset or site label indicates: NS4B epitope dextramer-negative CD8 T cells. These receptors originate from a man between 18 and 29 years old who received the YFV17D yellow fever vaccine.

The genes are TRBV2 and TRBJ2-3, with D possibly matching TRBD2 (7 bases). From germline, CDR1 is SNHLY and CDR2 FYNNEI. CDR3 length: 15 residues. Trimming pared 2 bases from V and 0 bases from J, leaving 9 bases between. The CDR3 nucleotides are TGTGCCAGCAGTGAAAGGGGGGGAAGCACAGATACGCAGTATTTT. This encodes CASSERGGSTDTQYF.

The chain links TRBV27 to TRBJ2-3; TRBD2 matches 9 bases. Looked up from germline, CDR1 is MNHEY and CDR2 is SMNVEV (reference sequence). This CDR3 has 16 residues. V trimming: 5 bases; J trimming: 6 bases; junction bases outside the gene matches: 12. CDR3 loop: CASSPLRAGGPDTQYF. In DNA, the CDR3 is TGTGCCAGCAGTCCCCTCCGGGCGGGGGGGCCTGATACGCAGTATTTT.

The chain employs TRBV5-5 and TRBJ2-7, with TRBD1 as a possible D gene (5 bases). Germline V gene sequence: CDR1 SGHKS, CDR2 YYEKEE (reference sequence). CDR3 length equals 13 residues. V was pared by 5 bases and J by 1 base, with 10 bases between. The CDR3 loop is CASSSGSSYEQYV. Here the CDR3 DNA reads TGTGCCAGCAGTTCAGGGTCATCCTACGAGCAGTACGTC.

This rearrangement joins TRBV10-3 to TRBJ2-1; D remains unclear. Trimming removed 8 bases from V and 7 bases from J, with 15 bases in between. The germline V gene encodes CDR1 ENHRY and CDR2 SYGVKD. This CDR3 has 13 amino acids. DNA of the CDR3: TGTGCCATCCGAGACCTGGCTGGGAATGAGCAGTTCTTC. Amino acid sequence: CAIRDLAGNEQFF.

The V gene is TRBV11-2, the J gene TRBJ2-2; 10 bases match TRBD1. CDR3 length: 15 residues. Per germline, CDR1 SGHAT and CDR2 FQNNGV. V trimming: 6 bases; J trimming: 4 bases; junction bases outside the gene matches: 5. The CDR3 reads CASRTDRGSTGELFF. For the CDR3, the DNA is TGTGCCAGCAGGACGGACAGGGGGAGCACCGGGGAGCTGTTTTTT.

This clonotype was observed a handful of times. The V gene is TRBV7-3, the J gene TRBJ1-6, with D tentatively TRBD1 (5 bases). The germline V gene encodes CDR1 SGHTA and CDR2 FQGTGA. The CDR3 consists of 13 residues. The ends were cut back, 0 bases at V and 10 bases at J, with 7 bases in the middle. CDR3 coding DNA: TGTGCCAGCAGCTTAACAGGGGCCTCACCCCTCCACTTT. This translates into CASSLTGASPLHF.

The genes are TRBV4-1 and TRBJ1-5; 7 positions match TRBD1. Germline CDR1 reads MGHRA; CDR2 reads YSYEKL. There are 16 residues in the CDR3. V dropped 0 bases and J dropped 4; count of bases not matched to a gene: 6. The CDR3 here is CASSQDEGAWNQPQHF. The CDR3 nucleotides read TGCGCCAGCAGCCAAGATGAGGGGGCTTGGAATCAGCCCCAGCATTTT.

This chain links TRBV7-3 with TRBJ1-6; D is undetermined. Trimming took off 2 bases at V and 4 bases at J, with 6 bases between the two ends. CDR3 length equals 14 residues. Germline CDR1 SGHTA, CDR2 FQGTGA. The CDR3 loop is CASSLQRYNSPLHF. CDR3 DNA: TGTGCCAGCAGCTTACAAAGATATAATTCACCCCTCCACTTT.

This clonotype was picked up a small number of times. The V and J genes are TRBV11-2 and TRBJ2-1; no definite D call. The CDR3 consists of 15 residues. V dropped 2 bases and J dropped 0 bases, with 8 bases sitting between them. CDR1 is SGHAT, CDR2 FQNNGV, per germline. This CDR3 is CASSLISNSYNEQFF. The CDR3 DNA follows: TGTGCCAGCAGCTTAATTTCAAACTCCTACAATGAGCAGTTCTTC.

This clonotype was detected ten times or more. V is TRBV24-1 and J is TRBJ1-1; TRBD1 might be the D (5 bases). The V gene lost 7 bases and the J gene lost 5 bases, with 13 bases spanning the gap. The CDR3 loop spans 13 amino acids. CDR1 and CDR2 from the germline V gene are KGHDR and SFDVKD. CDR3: CATSQGEVTEAFF. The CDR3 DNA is TGTGCCACCAGCCAGGGTGAAGTGACTGAAGCTTTCTTT.

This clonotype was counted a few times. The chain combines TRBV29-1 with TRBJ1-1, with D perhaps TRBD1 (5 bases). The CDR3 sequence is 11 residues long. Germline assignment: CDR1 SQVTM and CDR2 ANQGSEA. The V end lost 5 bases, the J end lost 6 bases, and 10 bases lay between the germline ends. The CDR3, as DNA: TGCAGCGTTCTTCGGGGCTCTGAAGCTTTCTTT. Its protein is CSVLRGSEAFF.

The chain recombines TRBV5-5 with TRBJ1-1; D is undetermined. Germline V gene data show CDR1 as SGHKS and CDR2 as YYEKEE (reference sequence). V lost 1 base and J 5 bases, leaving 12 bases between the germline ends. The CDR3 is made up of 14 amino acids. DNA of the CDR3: TGTGCCAGCAGCTTGTTACACCGTGGGACTGAAGCTTTCTTT. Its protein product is CASSLLHRGTEAFF.

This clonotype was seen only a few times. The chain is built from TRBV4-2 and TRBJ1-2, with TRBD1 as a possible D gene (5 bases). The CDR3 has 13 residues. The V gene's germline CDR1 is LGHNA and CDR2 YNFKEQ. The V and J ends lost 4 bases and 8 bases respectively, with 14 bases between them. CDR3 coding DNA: TGTGCCAGCAGCCCAGGGTTTCTCGGAGGCTACACCTTC. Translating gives CASSPGFLGGYTF.

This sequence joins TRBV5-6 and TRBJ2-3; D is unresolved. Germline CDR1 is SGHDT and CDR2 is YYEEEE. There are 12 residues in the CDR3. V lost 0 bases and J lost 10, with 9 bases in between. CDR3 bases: TGTGCCAGCAGCTTGGAGGGAATCGCGCAGTATTTT. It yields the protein CASSLEGIAQYF. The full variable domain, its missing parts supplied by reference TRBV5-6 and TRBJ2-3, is DAGVTQSPTHLIKTRGQQVTLRCSPKSGHDTVSWYQQALGQGPQFIFQYYEEEERQRGNFPDRFSGHQFPNYSSELNVNALLLGDSALYLCASSLEGIAQYFGPGTRLTVL.

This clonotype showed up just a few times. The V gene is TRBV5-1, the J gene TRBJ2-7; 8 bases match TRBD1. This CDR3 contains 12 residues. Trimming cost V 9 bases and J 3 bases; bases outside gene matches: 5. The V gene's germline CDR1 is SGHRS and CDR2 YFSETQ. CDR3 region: CANGQGVYEQYV. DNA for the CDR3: TGCGCCAACGGACAGGGAGTCTACGAGCAGTACGTC.

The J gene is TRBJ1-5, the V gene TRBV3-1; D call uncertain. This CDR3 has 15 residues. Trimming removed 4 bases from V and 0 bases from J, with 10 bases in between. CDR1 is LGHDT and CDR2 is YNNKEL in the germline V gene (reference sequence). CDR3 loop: CASSPAYYSNQPQHF. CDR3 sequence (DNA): TGTGCCAGCAGCCCGGCGTATTATAGCAATCAGCCCCAGCATTTT.

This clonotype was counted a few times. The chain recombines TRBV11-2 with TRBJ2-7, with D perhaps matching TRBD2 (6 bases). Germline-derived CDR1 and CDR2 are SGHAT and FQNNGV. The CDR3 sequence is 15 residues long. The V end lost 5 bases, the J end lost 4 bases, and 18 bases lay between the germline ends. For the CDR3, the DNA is TGTGCCAGCAGCCACCATTTAGGAGGGACTTACGAGCAGTACTTC. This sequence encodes CASSHHLGGTYEQYF.

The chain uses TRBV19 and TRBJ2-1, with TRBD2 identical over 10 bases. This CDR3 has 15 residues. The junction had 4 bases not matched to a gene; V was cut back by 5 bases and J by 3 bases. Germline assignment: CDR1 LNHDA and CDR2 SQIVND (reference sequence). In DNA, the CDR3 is TGTGCCAGTAGTTTGAGCGGGGGGGACTACAATGAGCAGTTCTTC. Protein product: CASSLSGGDYNEQFF.

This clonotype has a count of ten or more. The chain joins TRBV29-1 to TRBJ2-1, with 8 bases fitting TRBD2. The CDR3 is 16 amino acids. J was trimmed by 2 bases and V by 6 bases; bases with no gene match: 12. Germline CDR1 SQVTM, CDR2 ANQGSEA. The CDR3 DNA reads TGCAGCGTCGCAGGCATAGCGGGGCTCCCCTACAATGAGCAGTTCTTC. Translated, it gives CSVAGIAGLPYNEQFF.

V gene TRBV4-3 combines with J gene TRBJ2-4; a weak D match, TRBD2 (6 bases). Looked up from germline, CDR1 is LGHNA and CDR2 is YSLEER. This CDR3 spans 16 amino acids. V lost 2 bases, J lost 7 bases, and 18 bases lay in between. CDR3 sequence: CASSQKPAGPGNIQYF. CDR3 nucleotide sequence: TGCGCCAGCAGCCAAAAGCCCGCGGGGCCGGGTAACATTCAGTACTTC.

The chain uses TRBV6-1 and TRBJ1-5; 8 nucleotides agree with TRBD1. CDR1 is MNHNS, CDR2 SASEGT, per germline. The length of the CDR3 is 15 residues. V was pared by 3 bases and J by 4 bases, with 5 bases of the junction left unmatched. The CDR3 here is CASSDRGRGNQPQHF. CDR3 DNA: TGTGCCAGCAGTGACAGGGGGCGAGGAAATCAGCCCCAGCATTTT.